This T cell receptor beta chain was identified during a study of cytomegalovirus exposure and HLA in healthy donors. 60 Vbeta and 13 Jbeta primers were used in PCR. The repertoire was sequenced with immunoSEQ multiplex PCR; TCRdb's copy has only in-frame clones and lacks some. The sample has more than 140,000 clones, roughly 80% seen once. The study's findings and limits: The classifier was said to identify cytomegalovirus status with high specificity and sensitivity. The study recorded 160 or so TCR beta chains that were cytomegalovirus-associated. Three of the chains that were CMV-associated were confirmed in vitro to be specific for CMV antigens. In a later analysis, productive TCRs from donors in an Asian-associated ancestry cluster reportedly carried fewer N-insertions than the cohort mean.

Note on this clone: The antigen is undetermined.

CDR1 is MNHEY, CDR2 SVGAGI, per germline. The V end lost 0 bases, the J end lost 1 base, and 6 bases lay between the germline ends. This CDR3 has 14 amino acids. The V gene is TRBV6-5, the J gene TRBJ2-5; D not resolved. The TCR sequence derives from a man aged 35 to 55 in good health and CMV-seronegative. The specimen sequenced was PBMCs. The CDR3 sequence is CASSYSTSQETQYF. CDR3 nucleotide sequence: TGTGCCAGCAGTTACTCGACAAGCCAAGAGACCCAGTACTTC.